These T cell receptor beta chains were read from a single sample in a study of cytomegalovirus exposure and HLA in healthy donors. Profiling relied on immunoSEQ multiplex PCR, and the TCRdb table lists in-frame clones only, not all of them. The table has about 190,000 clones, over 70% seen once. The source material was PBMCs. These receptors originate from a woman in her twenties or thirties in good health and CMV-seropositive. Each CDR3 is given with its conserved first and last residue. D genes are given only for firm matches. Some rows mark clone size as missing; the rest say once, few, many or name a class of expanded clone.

CASSGRDPGGAFF	TGTGCCAGCAGTGGCCGGGACCCAGGGGGGGCTTTCTTT	TRBJ1-1	TRBV27	TRBD1	.
CASSEGAQPQHF	TGTGCCAGTAGCGAGGGTGCTCAGCCCCAGCATTTT	TRBJ1-5	TRBV19	.	.
CASSLDRGSGEQCF	TGTGCCAGCAGCTTAGACAGGGGCTCGGGTGAGCAGTGCTTC	TRBJ2-7	TRBV7-9	TRBD1	.
CSVVSGLGDNEQFF	TGCAGCGTTGTCTCGGGACTAGGGGACAATGAGCAGTTCTTC	TRBJ2-1	TRBV29-1	TRBD2	.
CSSSLLRREGLYEQFF	TGTTCCAGCAGCTTGTTGAGGCGGGAGGGCCTCTATGAGCAGTTCTTC	TRBJ2-1	TRBV7-9	TRBD2	.
CASSYRGRSEKLFF	TGTGCCAGCAGCTACAGGGGGCGAAGTGAAAAACTGTTTTTT	TRBJ1-4	TRBV5-4	TRBD1	.
CASSFRDQPQHF	TGTGCCAGCAGTTTTAGAGATCAGCCCCAGCATTTT	TRBJ1-5	TRBV28	.	few
CASSQEEWPLAGLSSYEQYF	TGCGCCAGCAGCCAAGAAGAGTGGCCACTAGCGGGTTTAAGCTCCTACGAGCAGTACTTC	TRBJ2-7	TRBV4-1	TRBD2	.
CASSQYRSEAFF	TGTGCCAGTAGTCAATACAGGAGTGAAGCTTTCTTT	TRBJ1-1	TRBV19	.	.
CASSQGTARAMNTEAFF	TGTGCCAGCAGCCAAGGGACAGCCCGTGCCATGAACACTGAAGCTTTCTTT	TRBJ1-1	TRBV4-2	.	few
CASNVAGDSYNEQFF	TGTGCCAGCAACGTAGCGGGCGACTCCTACAATGAGCAGTTCTTC	TRBJ2-1	TRBV5-4	TRBD2	.
CASSLVRRLAGGISYNEQFF	TGTGCCAGCAGCTTAGTGCGCCGGCTAGCGGGAGGAATATCCTACAATGAGCAGTTCTTC	TRBJ2-1	TRBV7-8	TRBD2	.
CASSEGRPANYGYTF	TGTGCCAGCAGTGAAGGGCGGCCGGCTAACTATGGCTACACCTTC	TRBJ1-2	TRBV2	.	.
CASWRGRRSEQFF	TGTGCCAGCTGGAGGGGGCGGCGGAGTGAGCAGTTCTTC	TRBJ2-1	TRBV21-1	.	.
CASRIGNEETQYF	TGTGCCAGCAGAATCGGGAACGAAGAGACCCAGTACTTC	TRBJ2-5	TRBV25-1	.	.
CASSLLAARTDTQYF	TGTGCCAGCAGCCTACTAGCGGCTCGCACAGATACGCAGTATTTT	TRBJ2-3	TRBV6-5	TRBD2	.
CASSKPGGSPEAFF	TGTGCCAGTAGTAAACCCGGGGGGAGCCCTGAAGCTTTCTTT	TRBJ1-1	TRBV19	.	.
CASTLPGSGANVLTF	TGTGCCAGCACTTTGCCGGGTTCAGGGGCCAACGTCCTGACTTTC	TRBJ2-6	TRBV28	.	.
CAISESGQGSNTEAFF	TGTGCCATCAGTGAGTCCGGACAGGGGTCGAACACTGAAGCTTTCTTT	TRBJ1-1	TRBV10-3	TRBD1	.
CASSPLGTGTYGELFF	TGTGCCAGCAGTCCTTTAGGGACAGGGACCTACGGGGAGCTGTTTTTT	TRBJ2-2	TRBV28	TRBD1	.
CASSQSSSILDTNYGYTF	TGTGCCAGCAGCCAATCGAGCTCGATCCTCGACACTAACTATGGCTACACCTTC	TRBJ1-2	TRBV5-5	.	few
CASSLSALRFNQYF	TGTGCCAGCAGTTTATCAGCTCTTCGATTCAATCAGTACTTC	TRBJ2-4	TRBV27	.	.
CASSFRGPQETQYF	TGTGCCAGCAGCTTCAGGGGGCCCCAAGAGACCCAGTACTTC	TRBJ2-5	TRBV11-2	TRBD1	.
CASSRLLGTQYF	TGTGCCAGCAGCCGCCTCCTGGGCACGCAGTATTTT	TRBJ2-3	TRBV28	.	few
CASSRKPGAEAFF	TGCGCCAGCAGTCGAAAACCCGGTGCTGAAGCTTTCTTT	TRBJ1-1	TRBV10-1	.	.
CASSEVPGFIGELFF	TGTGCCAGCAGTGAAGTTCCAGGGTTCATCGGGGAGCTGTTTTTT	TRBJ2-2	TRBV6-1	.	.
CASSFGPRAGLGETQYF	TGTGCCAGCAGTTTTGGGCCAAGGGCAGGGCTAGGAGAGACCCAGTACTTC	TRBJ2-5	TRBV27	.	.
CASSLVSSGSTGELFF	TGTGCCAGCAGCTTGGTATCTAGCGGGTCCACCGGGGAGCTGTTTTTT	TRBJ2-2	TRBV5-4	TRBD2	.
CASSLVGTGNGYTF	TGTGCCAGCAGCTTGGTCGGGACAGGAAATGGCTACACCTTC	TRBJ1-2	TRBV5-4	TRBD1	few
CASSTPDGMYNEQFF	TGTGCCAGCAGCACCCCCGACGGGATGTACAATGAGCAGTTCTTC	TRBJ2-1	TRBV11-2	.	.
CASSSSGTGGAEQYF	TGTGCCAGCAGTTCTTCCGGGACAGGGGGAGCCGAGCAGTACTTC	TRBJ2-7	TRBV28	TRBD1	.
CASSLLGRGDYGYTF	TGTGCCAGCAGCCTACTAGGACGGGGGGACTATGGCTACACCTTC	TRBJ1-2	TRBV5-6	.	once
CSSSPNGGRIEETQYF	TGTTCCAGCAGCCCTAATGGCGGGAGGATAGAAGAGACCCAGTACTTC	TRBJ2-5	TRBV7-9	TRBD2	.
CSVERVSSGNTIYF	TGCAGCGTTGAACGGGTCAGCTCTGGAAACACCATATATTTT	TRBJ1-3	TRBV29-1	.	.
CASSLVGTSGSNEQFF	TGTGCCAGCAGCTTAGTAGGGACTAGCGGGAGTAATGAGCAGTTCTTC	TRBJ2-1	TRBV11-1	TRBD2	.
CASSLRTTRTYNEQFF	TGTGCCAGCAGCCTAAGGACTACCAGAACCTACAATGAGCAGTTCTTC	TRBJ2-1	TRBV7-2	.	.
CASSLAGGNQPQHF	TGTGCCAGCAGCTTGGCCGGGGGCAATCAGCCCCAGCATTTT	TRBJ1-5	TRBV5-4	.	few
CASSPWDRVDGNTIYF	TGTGCCAGCTCACCCTGGGACAGGGTCGATGGAAACACCATATATTTT	TRBJ1-3	TRBV18	TRBD1	.
CASRLVLDYEQYF	TGTGCAAGTCGCTTAGTACTAGACTACGAGCAGTACTTC	TRBJ2-7	TRBV12-2	.	.
CASSQEVGGPYEQYF	TGTGCCAGCAGCCAGGAGGTGGGAGGGCCCTACGAGCAGTACTTC	TRBJ2-7	TRBV14	TRBD2	.
CASSDPVAEGSYEQYF	TGTGCCAGCAGTGATCCTGTAGCGGAAGGCTCCTACGAGCAGTACTTC	TRBJ2-7	TRBV25-1	.	.
CAIKKPGQGQETQYF	TGTGCCATCAAAAAACCGGGACAGGGCCAAGAGACCCAGTACTTC	TRBJ2-5	TRBV10-3	TRBD1	.
CASSLEIVDSYGYTF	TGTGCCAGCAGTTTAGAGATAGTGGACAGCTATGGCTACACCTTC	TRBJ1-2	TRBV28	.	.
CASSSSGRRYEQYF	TGTGCCAGCAGCTCCAGCGGGAGGAGATACGAGCAGTACTTC	TRBJ2-7	TRBV5-4	TRBD2	.
CASSSSTSGRAVDTQYF	.	TRBJ2-3	TRBV28	.	.
CASNPGGRVDTQYF	TGCGCCAGCAACCCAGGGGGCCGGGTAGATACGCAGTATTTT	TRBJ2-3	TRBV5-1	TRBD1	once
CASSLVAETDTQYF	TGTGCCAGCAGTCTGGTAGCGGAGACAGATACGCAGTATTTT	TRBJ2-3	TRBV2	.	few
CASSPVEASFYGYTF	TGTGCCAGCAGCCCGGTGGAGGCCAGCTTCTATGGCTACACCTTC	TRBJ1-2	TRBV7-6	.	.
CASSLLFDRAGYTF	TGTGCCAGCAGCTTATTGTTTGACAGGGCTGGCTACACCTTC	TRBJ1-2	TRBV7-2	TRBD1	few
CASSRETYEQYF	TGTGCCAGCAGCAGGGAAACCTACGAGCAGTACTTC	TRBJ2-7	TRBV2	.	few
CASGEQRPSREQFF	TGTGCCAGCGGAGAGCAGAGGCCTAGCAGAGAGCAGTTCTTC	TRBJ2-1	TRBV5-4	.	few
CSSSSGNVRRNEQFF	TGTTCCAGCAGTTCAGGCAACGTTCGGAGGAATGAGCAGTTCTTC	TRBJ2-1	TRBV7-9	.	.
CASSLSWLDNLSGNTIYF	TGTGCCAGCAGTTTAAGCTGGCTGGACAACCTCTCTGGAAACACCATATATTTT	TRBJ1-3	TRBV27	.	.
CASSRRFEQYF	TGTGCCAGCAGCCGTCGTTTTGAGCAGTACTTC	TRBJ2-7	TRBV14	.	.
CASSYDRGATDTQYF	TGTGCCAGCAGTTACGACAGGGGGGCGACAGATACGCAGTATTTT	TRBJ2-3	TRBV6-5	TRBD1	.
CASSVHTVSNQPQHF	TGTGCCAGTAGTGTGCACACCGTCAGCAATCAGCCCCAGCATTTT	TRBJ1-5	TRBV19	.	once
CATSRGEGVWEQFF	TGTGCCACCAGCAGAGGCGAGGGGGTCTGGGAGCAGTTCTTC	TRBJ2-1	TRBV15	.	.
CASSEQNTEAFF	TGTGCCAGTAGTGAGCAGAACACTGAAGCTTTCTTT	TRBJ1-1	TRBV28	.	.